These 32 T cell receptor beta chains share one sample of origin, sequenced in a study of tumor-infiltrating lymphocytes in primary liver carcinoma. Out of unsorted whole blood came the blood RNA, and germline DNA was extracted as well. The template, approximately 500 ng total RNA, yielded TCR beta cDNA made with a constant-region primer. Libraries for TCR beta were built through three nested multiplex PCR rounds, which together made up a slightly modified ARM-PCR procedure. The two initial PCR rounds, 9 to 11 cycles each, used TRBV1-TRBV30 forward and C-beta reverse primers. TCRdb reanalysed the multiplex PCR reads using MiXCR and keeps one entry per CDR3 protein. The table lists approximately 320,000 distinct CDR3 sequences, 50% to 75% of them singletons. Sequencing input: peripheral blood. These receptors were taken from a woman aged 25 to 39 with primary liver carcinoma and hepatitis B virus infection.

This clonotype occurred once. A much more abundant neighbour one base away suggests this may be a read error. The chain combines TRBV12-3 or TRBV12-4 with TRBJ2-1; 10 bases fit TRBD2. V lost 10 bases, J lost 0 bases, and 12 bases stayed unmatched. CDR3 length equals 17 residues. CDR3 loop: CANRRTSGVSSYNEQFF. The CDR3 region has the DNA TGTGCCAACAGAAGAACTAGCGGGGTAAGCTCCTACAATGAGCAGTTCTTC.

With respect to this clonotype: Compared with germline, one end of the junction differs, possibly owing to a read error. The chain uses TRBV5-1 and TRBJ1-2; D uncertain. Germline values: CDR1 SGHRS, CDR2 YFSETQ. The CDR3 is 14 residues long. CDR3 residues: CTSSLSPTGTGYTF. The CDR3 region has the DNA TGCACCAGCAGCTTGTCACCGACCGGTACTGGCTACACCTTC.

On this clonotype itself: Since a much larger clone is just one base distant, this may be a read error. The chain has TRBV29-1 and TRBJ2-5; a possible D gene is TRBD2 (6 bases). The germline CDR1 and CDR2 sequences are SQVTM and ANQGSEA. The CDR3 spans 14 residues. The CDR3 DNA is TGCTGTTTCTCCGGGACTCCTACGGCAGAGACCCAGTACTTC. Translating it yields CCFSGTPTAETQYF.

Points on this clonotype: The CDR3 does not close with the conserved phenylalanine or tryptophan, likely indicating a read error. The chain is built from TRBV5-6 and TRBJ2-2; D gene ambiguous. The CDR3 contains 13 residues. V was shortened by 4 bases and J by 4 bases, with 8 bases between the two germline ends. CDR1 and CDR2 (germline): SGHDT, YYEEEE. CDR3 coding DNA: TGTGCCAGCAGCAAGGGTTCCACCGGGGAGCTGTTTTCT. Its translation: CASSKGSTGELFS.

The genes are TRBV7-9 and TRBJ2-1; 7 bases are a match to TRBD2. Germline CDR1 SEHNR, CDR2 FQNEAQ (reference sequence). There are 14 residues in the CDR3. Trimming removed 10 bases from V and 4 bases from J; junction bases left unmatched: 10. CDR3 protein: CAISGKGGYNEQFF. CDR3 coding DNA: TGTGCCATCTCGGGGAAGGGAGGGTACAATGAGCAGTTCTTC.

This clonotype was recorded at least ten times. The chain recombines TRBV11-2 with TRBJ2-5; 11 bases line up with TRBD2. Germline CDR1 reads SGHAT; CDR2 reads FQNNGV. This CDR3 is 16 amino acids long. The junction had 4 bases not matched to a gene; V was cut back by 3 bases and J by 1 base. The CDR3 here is CASSLGLAVLQETQYF. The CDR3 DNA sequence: TGTGCCAGCAGCTTGGGACTAGCGGTACTCCAAGAGACCCAGTACTTC.

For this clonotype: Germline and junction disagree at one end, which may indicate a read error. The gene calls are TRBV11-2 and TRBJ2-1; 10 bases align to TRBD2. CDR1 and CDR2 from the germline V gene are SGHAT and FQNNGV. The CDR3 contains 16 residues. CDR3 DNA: TGTGCCAGCAGTCTATCCGTAGCGGGAGGTCGCAATGAGCAGATCTTC. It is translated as CASSLSVAGGRNEQIF.

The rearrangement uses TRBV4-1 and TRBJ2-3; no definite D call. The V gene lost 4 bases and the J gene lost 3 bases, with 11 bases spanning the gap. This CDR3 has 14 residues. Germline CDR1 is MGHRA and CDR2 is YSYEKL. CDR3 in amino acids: CASSRVGVTDTQYF. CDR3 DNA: TGCGCCAGCAGCCGGGTAGGAGTGACAGATACGCAGTATTTT.

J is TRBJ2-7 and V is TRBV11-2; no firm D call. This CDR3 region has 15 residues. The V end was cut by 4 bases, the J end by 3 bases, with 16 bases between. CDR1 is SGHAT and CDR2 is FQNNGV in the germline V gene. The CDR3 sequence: CASSYTERLGYEQYF. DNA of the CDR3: TGTGCCAGCAGCTATACGGAGAGGTTGGGCTACGAGCAGTACTTC.

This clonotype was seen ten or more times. The CDR3 reads CASSYSILGETQYF. In DNA, the CDR3 is TGTGCCAGCAGTTACTCTATCCTAGGGGAGACCCAGTACTTC. The chain recombines TRBV6-6 with TRBJ2-5; D is unresolved. CDR1 is MNHNY and CDR2 is SVGAGI in the germline V gene (reference sequence). V was cut by 0 bases and J by 5 bases, with 10 bases left in between. The CDR3 contains 14 residues.

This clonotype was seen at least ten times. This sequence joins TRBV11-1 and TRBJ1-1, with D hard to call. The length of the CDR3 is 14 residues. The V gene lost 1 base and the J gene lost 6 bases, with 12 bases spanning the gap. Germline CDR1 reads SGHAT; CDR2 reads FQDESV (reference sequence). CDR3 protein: CASSLGVWGSEAFF. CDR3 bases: TGTGCCAGCAGCTTAGGGGTTTGGGGTTCTGAAGCTTTCTTT.

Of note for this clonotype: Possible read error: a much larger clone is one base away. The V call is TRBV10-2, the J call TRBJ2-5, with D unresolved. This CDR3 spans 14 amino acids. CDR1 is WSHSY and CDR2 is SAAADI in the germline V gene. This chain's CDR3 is CASSVGPDQETQNF. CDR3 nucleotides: TGCGCCAGCAGTGTAGGGCCTGACCAAGAGACCCAGAACTTC.

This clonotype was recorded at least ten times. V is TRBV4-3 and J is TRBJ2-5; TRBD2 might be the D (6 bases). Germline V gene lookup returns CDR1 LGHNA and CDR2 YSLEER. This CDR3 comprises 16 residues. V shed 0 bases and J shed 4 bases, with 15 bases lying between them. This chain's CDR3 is CASSQDHRGGAETQYF. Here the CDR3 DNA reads TGCGCCAGCAGCCAAGATCATCGGGGAGGCGCAGAGACCCAGTACTTC.

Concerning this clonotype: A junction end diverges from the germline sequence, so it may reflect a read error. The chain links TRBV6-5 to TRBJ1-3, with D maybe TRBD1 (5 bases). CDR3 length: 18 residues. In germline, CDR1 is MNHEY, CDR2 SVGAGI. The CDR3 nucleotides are TGTGCCAGCAGTCACTCCAATGGGGGGTCTTACTCTGGAAACACCATATATTTT. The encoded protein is CASSHSNGGSYSGNTIYF.

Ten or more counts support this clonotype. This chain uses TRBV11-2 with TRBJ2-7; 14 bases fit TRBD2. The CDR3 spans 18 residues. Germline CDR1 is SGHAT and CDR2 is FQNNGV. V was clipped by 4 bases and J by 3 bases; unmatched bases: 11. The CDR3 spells CASSYKGLAGDADYEQYF. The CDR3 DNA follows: TGTGCCAGCAGCTACAAGGGACTAGCGGGAGACGCGGACTACGAGCAGTACTTC. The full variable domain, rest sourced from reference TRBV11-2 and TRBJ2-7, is EAGVAQSPRYKIIEKRQSVAFWCNPISGHATLYWYQQILGQGPKLLIQFQNNGVVDDSQLPKDRFSAERLKGVDSTLKIQPAKLEDSAVYLCASSYKGLAGDADYEQYFGPGTRLTVT.

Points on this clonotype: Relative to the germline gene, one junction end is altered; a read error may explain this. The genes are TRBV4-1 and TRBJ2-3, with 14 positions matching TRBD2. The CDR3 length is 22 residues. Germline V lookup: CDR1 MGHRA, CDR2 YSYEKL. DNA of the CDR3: TGTGCCAGCAGCCAATCCCGTCGGGATGGACTAGCGGGAGGCAAGGCTAGAGATACGCAGTATTTT. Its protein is CASSQSRRDGLAGGKARDTQYF.

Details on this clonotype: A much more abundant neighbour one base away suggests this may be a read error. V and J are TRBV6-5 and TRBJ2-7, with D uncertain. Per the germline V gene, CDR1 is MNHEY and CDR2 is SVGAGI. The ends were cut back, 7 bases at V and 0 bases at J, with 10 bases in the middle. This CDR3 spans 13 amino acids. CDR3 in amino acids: CASNYSSSYEQYF. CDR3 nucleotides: TGTGCCAGCAATTATAGCAGCTCCTACGAGCAGTACTTC.

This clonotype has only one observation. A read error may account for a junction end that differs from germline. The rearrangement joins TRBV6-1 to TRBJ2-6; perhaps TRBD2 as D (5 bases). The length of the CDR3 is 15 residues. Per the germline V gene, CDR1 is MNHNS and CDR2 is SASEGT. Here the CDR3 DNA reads TGTGCCAGCAGTGATCGGGGAAGTGAGGCCAAGGTCCTGACTTTC. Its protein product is CASSDRGSEAKVLTF.

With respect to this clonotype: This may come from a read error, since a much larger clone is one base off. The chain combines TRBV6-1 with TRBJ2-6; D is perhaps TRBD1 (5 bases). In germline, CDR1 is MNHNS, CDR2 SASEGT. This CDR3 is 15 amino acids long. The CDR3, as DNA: TGTACCAGTAGAGCTACAGGTGCTGGGGCCAACGTCCTGACTTTC. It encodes CTSRATGAGANVLTF.

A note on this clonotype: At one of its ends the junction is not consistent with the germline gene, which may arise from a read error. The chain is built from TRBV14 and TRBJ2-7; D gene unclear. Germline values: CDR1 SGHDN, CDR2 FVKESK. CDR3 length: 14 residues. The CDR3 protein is CASNQITTTYEQYF. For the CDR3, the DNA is TGTGCCAGCAACCAAATCACTACCACCTACGAGCAGTACTTC. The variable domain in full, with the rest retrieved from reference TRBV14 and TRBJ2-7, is EAGVTQFPSHSVIEKGQTVTLRCDPISGHDNLYWYRRVMGKEIKFLLHFVKESKQDESGMPNNRFLAERTGGTYSTLKVQPAELEDSGVYFCASNQITTTYEQYFGPGTRLTVT.

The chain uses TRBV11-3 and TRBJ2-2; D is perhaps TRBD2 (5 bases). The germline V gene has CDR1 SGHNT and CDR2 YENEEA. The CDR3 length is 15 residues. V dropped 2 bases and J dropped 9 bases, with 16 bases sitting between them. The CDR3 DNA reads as TGTGCCAGCAGCTTACGAGGGAGCAATGCCAGGGAGCTGTTTTTT. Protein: CASSLRGSNARELFF.

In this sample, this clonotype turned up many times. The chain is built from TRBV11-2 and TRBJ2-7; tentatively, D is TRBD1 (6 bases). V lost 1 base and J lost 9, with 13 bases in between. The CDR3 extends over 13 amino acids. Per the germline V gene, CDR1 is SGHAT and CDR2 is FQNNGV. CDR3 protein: CASSLVGGVVQYF. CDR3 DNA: TGTGCCAGCAGCTTAGTAGGGGGAGTTGTGCAGTACTTC.

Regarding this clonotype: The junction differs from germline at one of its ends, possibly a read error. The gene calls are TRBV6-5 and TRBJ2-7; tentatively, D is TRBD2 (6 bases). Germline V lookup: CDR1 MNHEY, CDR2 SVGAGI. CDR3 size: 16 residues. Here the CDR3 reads CASSYSGSGRNYERYF. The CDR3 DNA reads TGTGCCAGCAGTTACTCCGGGAGCGGCAGAAATTACGAGCGGTACTTC.

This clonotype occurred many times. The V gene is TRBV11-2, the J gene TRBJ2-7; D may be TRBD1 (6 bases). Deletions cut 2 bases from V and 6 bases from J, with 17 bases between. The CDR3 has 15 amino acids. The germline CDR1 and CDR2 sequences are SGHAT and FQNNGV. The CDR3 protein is CASSLIPVGGSEQYF. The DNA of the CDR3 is TGTGCCAGCAGCTTAATTCCGGTAGGGGGTTCCGAGCAGTACTTC.

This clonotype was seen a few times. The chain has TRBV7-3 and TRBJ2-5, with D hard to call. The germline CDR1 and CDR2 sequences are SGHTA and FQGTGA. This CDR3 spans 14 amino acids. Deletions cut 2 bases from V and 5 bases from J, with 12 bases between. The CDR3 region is CASSLGPGPETQYF. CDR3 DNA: TGTGCCAGCAGCTTAGGGCCGGGCCCGGAGACCCAGTACTTC. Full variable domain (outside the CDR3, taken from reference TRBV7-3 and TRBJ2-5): GAGVSQTPSNKVTEKGKYVELRCDPISGHTALYWYRQSLGQGPEFLIYFQGTGAADDSGLPNDRFFAVRPEGSVSTLKIQRTERGDSAVYLCASSLGPGPETQYFGPGTRLLVL.

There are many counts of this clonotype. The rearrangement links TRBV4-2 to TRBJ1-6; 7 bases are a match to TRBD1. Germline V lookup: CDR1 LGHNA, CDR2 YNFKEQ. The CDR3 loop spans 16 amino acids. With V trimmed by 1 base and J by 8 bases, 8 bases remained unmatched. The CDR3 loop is CASSQAATGSDSPLHF. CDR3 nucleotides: TGTGCCAGCAGCCAAGCTGCGACAGGGAGCGATTCACCCCTCCACTTT.

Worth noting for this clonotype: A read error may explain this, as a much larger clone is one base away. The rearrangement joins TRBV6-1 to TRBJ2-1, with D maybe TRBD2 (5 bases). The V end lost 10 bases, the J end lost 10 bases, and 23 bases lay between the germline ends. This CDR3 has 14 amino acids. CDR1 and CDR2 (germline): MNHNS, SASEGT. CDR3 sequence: CATSPVLRSYEQFF. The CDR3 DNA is TGTGCCACTAGCCCGGTCCTCAGGTCCTACGAGCAGTTCTTC.

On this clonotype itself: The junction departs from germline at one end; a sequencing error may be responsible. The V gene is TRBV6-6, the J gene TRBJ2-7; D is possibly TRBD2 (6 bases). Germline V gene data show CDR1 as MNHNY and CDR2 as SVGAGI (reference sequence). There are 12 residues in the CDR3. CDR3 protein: CAFSAGSYEKYF. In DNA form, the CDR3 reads TGTGCATTCTCCGCGGGGTCCTACGAGAAGTACTTC.

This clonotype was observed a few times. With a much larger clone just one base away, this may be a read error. Here the CDR3 reads CASSLTAGGGEQYF. CDR3 DNA: TGTGCCAGCAGCTTAACGGCGGGAGGTGGGGAGCAGTACTTC. The rearrangement links TRBV11-2 to TRBJ2-7; 8 positions agree with TRBD2. V lost 2 bases, J lost 7 bases, and 7 bases stayed unmatched. Germline V gene sequence: CDR1 SGHAT, CDR2 FQNNGV. CDR3 length: 14 residues.

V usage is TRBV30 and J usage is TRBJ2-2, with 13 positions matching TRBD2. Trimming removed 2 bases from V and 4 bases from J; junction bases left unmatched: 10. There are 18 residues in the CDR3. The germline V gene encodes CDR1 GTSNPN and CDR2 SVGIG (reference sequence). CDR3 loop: CAWSTIRTSGSGTGELFF. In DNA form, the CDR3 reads TGTGCCTGGAGTACCATAAGGACTAGCGGGAGTGGCACCGGGGAGCTGTTTTTT.

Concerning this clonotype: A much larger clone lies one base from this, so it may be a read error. The CDR3 spells CSSRLAGGETQYF. Here the CDR3 DNA reads TGCAGTTCCAGGCTAGCGGGTGGTGAGACCCAGTACTTC. The gene calls are TRBV29-1 and TRBJ2-5; 8 nucleotides line up with TRBD2. The CDR3 consists of 13 residues. Germline V gene sequence: CDR1 SQVTM, CDR2 ANQGSEA.

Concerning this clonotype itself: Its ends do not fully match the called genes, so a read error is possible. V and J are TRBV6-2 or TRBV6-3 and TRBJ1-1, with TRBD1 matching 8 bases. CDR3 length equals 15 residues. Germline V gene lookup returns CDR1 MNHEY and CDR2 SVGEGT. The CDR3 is CASRTEQGGRTEALF. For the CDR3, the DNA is TGTGCCAGCAGAACTGAACAGGGGGGGAGGACTGAAGCTCTCTTT.